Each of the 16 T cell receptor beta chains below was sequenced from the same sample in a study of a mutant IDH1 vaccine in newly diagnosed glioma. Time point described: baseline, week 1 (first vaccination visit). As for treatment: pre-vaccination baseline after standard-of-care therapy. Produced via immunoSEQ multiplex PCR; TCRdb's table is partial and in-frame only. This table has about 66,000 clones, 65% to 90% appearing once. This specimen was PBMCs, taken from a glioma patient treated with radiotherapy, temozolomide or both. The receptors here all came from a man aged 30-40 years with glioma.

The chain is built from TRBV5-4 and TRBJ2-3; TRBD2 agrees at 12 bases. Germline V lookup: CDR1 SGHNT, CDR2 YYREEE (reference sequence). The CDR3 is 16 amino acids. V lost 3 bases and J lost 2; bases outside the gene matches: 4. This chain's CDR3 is CASSSGTSGPTDTQYF. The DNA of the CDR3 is TGTGCCAGCAGCTCTGGGACTAGCGGGCCCACAGATACGCAGTATTTT.

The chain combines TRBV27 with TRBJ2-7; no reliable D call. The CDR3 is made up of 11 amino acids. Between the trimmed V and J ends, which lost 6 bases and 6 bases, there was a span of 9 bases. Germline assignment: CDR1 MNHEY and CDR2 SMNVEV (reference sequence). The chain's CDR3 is CASSRGSEQYF. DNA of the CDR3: TGTGCCAGCAGCCGCGGTTCCGAGCAGTACTTC.

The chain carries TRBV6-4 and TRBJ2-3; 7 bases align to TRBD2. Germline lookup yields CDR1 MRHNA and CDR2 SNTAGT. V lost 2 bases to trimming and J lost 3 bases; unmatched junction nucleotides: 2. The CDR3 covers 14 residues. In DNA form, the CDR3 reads TGTGCCAGCAGTGACGGGGGGGGGACAGATACGCAGTATTTT. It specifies CASSDGGGTDTQYF.

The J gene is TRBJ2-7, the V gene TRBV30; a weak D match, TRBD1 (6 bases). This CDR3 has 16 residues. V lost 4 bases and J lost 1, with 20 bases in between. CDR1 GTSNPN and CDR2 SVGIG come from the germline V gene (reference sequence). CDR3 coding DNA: TGTGCCTGGAAGTCTCTGAAGGGGGTCTCATCCTACGAGCAGTACTTC. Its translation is CAWKSLKGVSSYEQYF. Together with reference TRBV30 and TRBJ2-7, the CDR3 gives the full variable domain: SQTIHQWPATLVQPVGSPLSLECTVEGTSNPNLYWYRQAAGRGLQLLFYSVGIGQISSEVPQNLSASRPQDRQFILSSKKLLLSDSGFYLCAWKSLKGVSSYEQYFGPGTRLTVT.

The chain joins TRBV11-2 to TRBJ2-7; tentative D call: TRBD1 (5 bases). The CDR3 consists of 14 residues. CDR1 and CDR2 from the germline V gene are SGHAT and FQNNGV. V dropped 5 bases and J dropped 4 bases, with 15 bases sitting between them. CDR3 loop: CASSTSPGAYEQYF. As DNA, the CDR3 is TGTGCCAGCAGCACCTCCCCTGGGGCGTACGAGCAGTACTTC.

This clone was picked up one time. The CDR3 here is CASSLLRSWSYGYTF. The DNA of the CDR3 is TGTGCCAGCAGCTTGTTGAGGAGCTGGAGCTATGGCTACACCTTC. The V call is TRBV5-8, the J call TRBJ1-2; D gene uncertain. V shed 1 base and J shed 4 bases, with 14 bases lying between them. CDR3 length: 15 residues. Germline CDR1 is SGHTS and CDR2 is YDEGEE.

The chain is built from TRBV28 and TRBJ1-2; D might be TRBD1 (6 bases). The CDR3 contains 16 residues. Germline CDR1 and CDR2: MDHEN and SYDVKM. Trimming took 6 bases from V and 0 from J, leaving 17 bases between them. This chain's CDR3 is CASSASTGRANYGYTF. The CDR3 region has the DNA TGTGCCAGCAGCGCTTCTACAGGGAGAGCTAACTATGGCTACACCTTC.

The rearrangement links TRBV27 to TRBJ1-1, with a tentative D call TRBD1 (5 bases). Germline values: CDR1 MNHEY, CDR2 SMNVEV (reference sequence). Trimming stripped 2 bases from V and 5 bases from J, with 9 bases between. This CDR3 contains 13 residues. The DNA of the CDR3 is TGTGCCAGCAGTTTAGGTGGGGGTACTGAAGCTTTCTTT. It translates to CASSLGGGTEAFF.

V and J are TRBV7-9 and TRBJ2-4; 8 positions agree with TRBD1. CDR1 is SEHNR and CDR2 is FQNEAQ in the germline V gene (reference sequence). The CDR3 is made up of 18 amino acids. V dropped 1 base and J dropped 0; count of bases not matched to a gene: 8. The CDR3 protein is CASSLVAGGFEAKNIQYF. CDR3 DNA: TGTGCCAGCAGCTTAGTTGCAGGGGGCTTCGAAGCCAAAAACATTCAGTACTTC.

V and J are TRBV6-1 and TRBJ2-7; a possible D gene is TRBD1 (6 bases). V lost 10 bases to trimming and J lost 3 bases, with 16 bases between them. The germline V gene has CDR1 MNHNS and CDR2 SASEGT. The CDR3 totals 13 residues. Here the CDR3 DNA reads TGTGCCACTGAAACCTGGGGGCTCTACGAGCAGTACTTC. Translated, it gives CATETWGLYEQYF.

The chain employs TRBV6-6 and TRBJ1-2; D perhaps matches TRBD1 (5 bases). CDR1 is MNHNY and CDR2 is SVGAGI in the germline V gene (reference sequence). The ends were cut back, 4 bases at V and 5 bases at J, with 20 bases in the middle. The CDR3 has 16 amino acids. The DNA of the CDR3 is TGTGCCAGCAGTTCCCTACCCGGGGGAACTGGATATGGCTACACCTTC. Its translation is CASSSLPGGTGYGYTF.

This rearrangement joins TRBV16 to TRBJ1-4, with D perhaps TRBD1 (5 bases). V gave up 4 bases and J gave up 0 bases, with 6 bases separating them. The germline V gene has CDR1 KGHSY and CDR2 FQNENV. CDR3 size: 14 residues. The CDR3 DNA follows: TGTGCCAGCAGCCTAGGGGCAACTAATGAAAAACTGTTTTTT. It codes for CASSLGATNEKLFF.

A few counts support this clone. The CDR3 DNA reads TGTGCCAGCAGCCCTAAGGCCACCGGGGAGCTGTTTTTT. It is translated as CASSPKATGELFF. The chain recombines TRBV11-3 with TRBJ2-2, with D hard to call. V was pared by 5 bases and J by 4 bases, with 8 bases between. The germline CDR1 and CDR2 sequences are SGHNT and YENEEA. This CDR3 has 13 residues.

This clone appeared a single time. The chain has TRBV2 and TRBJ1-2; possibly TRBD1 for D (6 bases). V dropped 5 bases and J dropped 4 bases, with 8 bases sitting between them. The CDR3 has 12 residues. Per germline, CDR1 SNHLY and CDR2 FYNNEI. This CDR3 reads CASSRGGYGYTF. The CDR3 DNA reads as TGTGCCAGCAGTAGGGGGGGCTATGGCTACACCTTC. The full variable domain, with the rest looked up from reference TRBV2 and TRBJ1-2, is EPEVTQTPSHQVTQMGQEVILRCVPISNHLYFYWYRQILGQKVEFLVSFYNNEISEKSEIFDDQFSVERPDGSNFTLKIRSTKLEDSAMYFCASSRGGYGYTFGSGTRLTVV.

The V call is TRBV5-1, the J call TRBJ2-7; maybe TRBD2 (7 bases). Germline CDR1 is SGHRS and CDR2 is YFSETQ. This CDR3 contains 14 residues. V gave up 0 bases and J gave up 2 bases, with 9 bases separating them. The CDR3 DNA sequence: TGCGCCAGCAGCTTGGGCGGGGGCCCCTACGAGCAGTACTTC. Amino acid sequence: CASSLGGGPYEQYF. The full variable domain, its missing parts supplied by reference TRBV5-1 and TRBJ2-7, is KAGVTQTPRYLIKTRGQQVTLSCSPISGHRSVSWYQQTPGQGLQFLFEYFSETQRNKGNFPGRFSGRQFSNSRSEMNVSTLELGDSALYLCASSLGGGPYEQYFGPGTRLTVT.

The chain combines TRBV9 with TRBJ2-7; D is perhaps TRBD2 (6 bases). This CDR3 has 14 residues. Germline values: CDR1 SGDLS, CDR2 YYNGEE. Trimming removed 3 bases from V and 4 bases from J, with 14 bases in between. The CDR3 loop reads CASSAYGGMYEQYF. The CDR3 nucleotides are TGTGCCAGCAGCGCCTACGGGGGTATGTACGAGCAGTACTTC.